This TCR beta chain stems from a study of response to subunit inactivated influenza vaccine. V was trimmed by 2 bases and J by 6 bases, leaving 18 bases between them. CDR3 length equals 16 residues. TCRdb reanalysed the RT-PCR reads using MiXCR and keeps one entry per CDR3 protein. The sample contains about 570,000 distinct CDR3 sequences, about 10% of which appear only once. This clonotype appeared a few times. The sample also formed part of further work on T cells expressing NK-cell markers. As reported in that work: Researchers built TCR beta cDNA using 5'RACE template switching with UMIs.

The chain carries TRBV12-3 or TRBV12-4 and TRBJ2-3; tentatively, D is TRBD1 (6 bases). The sample consisted of PBMCs from blood, taken on the day of vaccination. This clonotype originated in a man aged 50 to 59 who received an inactivated influenza vaccine. The CDR3 DNA sequence: TGTGCCAGCAGTTTATCCTTCGGGGTCACAGGGGATACGCAGTATTTT. Amino acids: CASSLSFGVTGDTQYF.